This T cell receptor (beta chain) was obtained from a study of T cells in Graves' hyperthyroidism and ophthalmopathy. Template material for amplifying TCR beta CDR3 regions consisted of RNA transcripts. TCR CDR3 regions were first amplified by RT-PCR with HTBI primers. TCRdb re-called the multiplex PCR reads with MiXCR, one entry per CDR3 protein. The sample lists more than 500,000 distinct CDR3 sequences, around 50% occurring once. Trimming pared 3 bases from V and 0 bases from J, leaving 12 bases between. CDR3 size: 14 residues. Germline V gene sequence: CDR1 DFQATT, CDR2 SNEGSKA (reference sequence). A few counts support this clonotype.

Sequencing input: peripheral blood or thyroid tissue (not recorded which). The chain has TRBV20-1 and TRBJ2-7, with a weak D call TRBD2 (5 bases). This receptor was obtained from an adult woman with Graves' disease, either hyperthyroidism or ophthalmopathy (not recorded which). CDR3 protein: CSASLAQSSYEQYF. Written as DNA, the CDR3 is TGCAGTGCTAGTTTAGCGCAGAGCTCCTACGAGCAGTACTTC.